These 9 T cell receptor beta chains came from one sample sequenced in a study of regulatory T cells in long-lasting Graves disease. Time point indicated: persistent/refractory GD, antithyroid drugs over 5 years with positive TRAb. RNA isolated from PBMCs was used to make the TCR library. Arm-PCR with iRepertoire HTBI primers amplified the CDR3 regions for these TCR beta libraries. TCRdb redid the calling of the multiplex PCR reads with MiXCR, one entry per CDR3 protein. The table lists some 440,000 distinct CDR3 sequences, around 20% of them singletons. Sequenced material: peripheral blood mononuclear cells (PBMCs), taken when the disease was refractory, from a patient treated with antithyroid drugs. These receptor sequences come from a female donor with Graves disease.

In its sample, this clonotype was seen many times. This chain links TRBV2 with TRBJ2-7, with TRBD2 matching 10 bases. Germline V lookup: CDR1 SNHLY, CDR2 FYNNEI. V lost 6 bases, J lost 5 bases, and 7 bases stayed unmatched. The CDR3 is made up of 14 amino acids. Here the CDR3 reads CASSDDLAGDEQYF. The DNA of the CDR3 is TGTGCCAGCAGCGACGACCTAGCGGGAGACGAGCAGTACTTC.

J is TRBJ2-3 and V is TRBV7-3; D tentatively fits TRBD1 or TRBD2 (5 bases each). This CDR3 contains 14 residues. Per the germline V gene, CDR1 is SGHTA and CDR2 is FQGTGA. Trimming removed 5 bases at V and 2 bases at J, with 11 bases between. CDR3 in DNA: TGTGCCAGCAGCCGGGGCCACTCCACAGATACGCAGTATTTT. Translation: CASSRGHSTDTQYF.

This clonotype turned up a few times. The chain is built from TRBV6-2 or TRBV6-3 and TRBJ2-2; the D gene could be TRBD1 or TRBD2 (6 bases each). The V gene's germline CDR1 is MNHEY and CDR2 SVGEGT. The CDR3 totals 15 residues. The V gene lost 6 bases and the J gene lost 2 bases, with 13 bases spanning the gap. The CDR3 coding sequence is TGTGCCAGCAGCCGGGCGGGACACAACACCGGGGAGCTGTTTTTT. Its protein product is CASSRAGHNTGELFF.

At least ten counts were recorded for this clonotype. The V call is TRBV7-8, the J call TRBJ1-5; D may be TRBD1 (6 bases). The V end lost 5 bases, the J end lost 5 bases, and 19 bases lay between the germline ends. Germline lookup yields CDR1 SGHVS and CDR2 FQNEAQ. CDR3 length: 16 amino acids. CDR3 region: CASSLYLDRSDQPQHF. The CDR3, as DNA: TGTGCCAGCAGCCTATACTTAGACAGGTCAGATCAGCCCCAGCATTTT.

The V and J genes are TRBV10-3 and TRBJ2-7; TRBD2 aligns across 10 bases. The CDR3 loop spans 15 amino acids. Germline assignment: CDR1 ENHRY and CDR2 SYGVKD. V gave up 0 bases and J gave up 6 bases; unmatched junction bases: 5. CDR3 nucleotides: TGTGCCATCAGTGAGTCCCTAGCGGGAGTATCCGAGCAGTACTTC. Its translation is CAISESLAGVSEQYF.

This chain links TRBV30 with TRBJ2-2; 8 bases map to TRBD1. J was trimmed by 4 bases and V by 3 bases; bases with no gene match: 10. The CDR3 runs 16 residues. Germline loops: CDR1 GTSNPN, CDR2 SVGIG (reference sequence). In nucleotides, the CDR3 is TGTGCCTGGAGGGTCCCGGGACAGGAGTTCACCGGGGAGCTGTTTTTT. Its translation: CAWRVPGQEFTGELFF.

J is TRBJ1-5 and V is TRBV5-6; the D gene is possibly TRBD1 (6 bases). Germline-derived CDR1 and CDR2 are SGHDT and YYEEEE. This CDR3 region has 15 residues. Trimming cost V 0 bases and J 5 bases, with 12 bases left between them. CDR3 protein: CASSLAGRGDQPQHF. As DNA, the CDR3 is TGTGCCAGCAGCTTGGCGGGCAGGGGAGATCAGCCCCAGCATTTT. Drawing the rest from reference TRBV5-6 and TRBJ1-5, the complete variable domain is DAGVTQSPTHLIKTRGQQVTLRCSPKSGHDTVSWYQQALGQGPQFIFQYYEEEERQRGNFPDRFSGHQFPNYSSELNVNALLLGDSALYLCASSLAGRGDQPQHFGDGTRLSIL.

This clonotype was counted many times. This rearrangement joins TRBV20-1 to TRBJ2-5, with 7 bases identical to TRBD2. Germline CDR1 and CDR2: DFQATT and SNEGSKA (reference sequence). Trimming cost V 6 bases and J 6 bases; bases outside gene matches: 10. The CDR3 is 13 residues long. This CDR3 reads CSALSGRLKTQYF. The CDR3 nucleotides are TGCAGTGCCCTTAGCGGGCGGTTGAAGACCCAGTACTTC.

On this clonotype itself: A clone one base away is much larger, so this may be a read error. The chain recombines TRBV7-8 with TRBJ2-7, with TRBD2 matching over 11 bases. The CDR3 spans 16 residues. Germline CDR1 is SGHVS and CDR2 is FQNEAQ. V trimming: 6 bases; J trimming: 3 bases; junction bases outside the gene matches: 10. In DNA form, the CDR3 reads TGTGCCAGCAGTCCCCGACTAGCGGGGCGAATCTACGAGCAGTACTTC. This gives the protein CASSPRLAGRIYEQYF.